This entry concerns a single T cell receptor (beta chain). Its antigen is currently unknown. V dropped 4 bases and J dropped 1 base, with 14 bases sitting between them. The CDR3 spans 15 residues. Per germline, CDR1 SGHTA and CDR2 FQGTGA. This record belongs to a study of immune cell composition in non-small cell lung cancer. Only in-frame clones appear in the TCRdb table, and some are missing; sequencing was by immunoSEQ multiplex PCR. The sample has some 13,000 clones, approximately 70% seen once. Genomic DNA came from frozen unsorted single-cell suspensions. Findings and limits, study-wide: Clones >0.5% enriched in tumour were rarer in adenocarcinoma (33%) than squamous (approximately 80%). Adenocarcinomas with higher top tumour-associated clone frequency had more reactive TILs.

The material sequenced was lung tumor tissue. This TCR was sampled from a human donor with non-small cell lung cancer. This chain joins TRBV7-3 and TRBJ2-7, with D perhaps matching TRBD1 (5 bases). The CDR3 nucleotides are TGTGCCAGCAGCTCCTCCAGGGTAGAGTCCTACGAGCAGTACTTC. It is translated as CASSSSRVESYEQYF.